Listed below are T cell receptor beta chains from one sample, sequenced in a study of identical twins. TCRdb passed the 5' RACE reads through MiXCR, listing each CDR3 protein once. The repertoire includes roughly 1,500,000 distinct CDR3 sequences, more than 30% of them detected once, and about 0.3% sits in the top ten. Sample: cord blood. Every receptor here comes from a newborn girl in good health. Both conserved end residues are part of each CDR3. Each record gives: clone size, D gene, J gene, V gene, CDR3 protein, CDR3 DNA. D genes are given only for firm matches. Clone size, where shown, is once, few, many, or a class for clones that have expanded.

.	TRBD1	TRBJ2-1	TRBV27	CASSSMAGTGAYNEQFF	TGTGCCAGCAGTTCCATGGCGGGGACAGGAGCCTACAATGAGCAGTTCTTC
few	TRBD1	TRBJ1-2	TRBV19	CASRNQGARGYTF	TGTGCCAGTAGGAACCAGGGGGCGCGTGGCTACACCTTC
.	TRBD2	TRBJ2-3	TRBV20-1	CSARDLGLAGNTDTQYF	TGCAGTGCTAGAGATTTGGGACTAGCGGGGAACACAGATACGCAGTATTTT
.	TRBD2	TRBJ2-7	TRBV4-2	CASSQVGASGPLGNEQYF	TGTGCCAGCAGCCAAGTAGGGGCTAGCGGGCCTCTGGGGAATGAGCAGTACTTC
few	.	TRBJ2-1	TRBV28	CASSFFGRTYNEQFF	TGTGCCAGCAGTTTCTTCGGCAGAACCTACAATGAGCAGTTCTTC
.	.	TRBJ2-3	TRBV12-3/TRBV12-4	CASSSTRTAQYF	TGTGCCAGCAGTTCCACACGTACTGCGCAGTATTTT
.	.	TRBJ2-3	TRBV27	CASSLSGPPGNPDTQYF	TGTGCCAGCAGTTTATCAGGGCCCCCAGGGAACCCAGATACGCAGTATTTT
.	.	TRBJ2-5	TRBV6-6	CASSYGGSTGKTQYF	TGTGCCAGCAGTTACGGTGGGTCGACGGGAAAGACCCAGTACTTC
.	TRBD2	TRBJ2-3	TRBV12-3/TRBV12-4	CASSREGAADTEYF	TGTGCCAGCAGTAGGGAGGGAGCGGCAGATACGGAGTATTTT
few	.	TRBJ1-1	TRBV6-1	CASSEAVTAPNTEAFF	TGTGCCAGCAGTGAAGCTGTGACAGCCCCGAACACTGAAGCTTTCTTT
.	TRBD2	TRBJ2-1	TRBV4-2	CASSQESGGGNEQFF	TGTGCCAGCAGCCAAGAAAGCGGGGGGGGCAATGAGCAGTTCTTC
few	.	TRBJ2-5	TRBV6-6	CASSYSGGRPETQYF	TGTGCCAGCAGTTACTCGGGGGGGCGTCCAGAGACCCAGTACTTC
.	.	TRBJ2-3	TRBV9	CASSPRLGARTDTQYF	TGTGCCAGCAGCCCCCGTTTAGGGGCGAGAACAGATACGCAGTATTTT
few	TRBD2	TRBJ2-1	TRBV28	CASSLSLASGSRQFF	TGTGCCAGCAGTTTAAGCTTGGCTAGCGGGTCAAGGCAGTTCTTC